These 10 T cell receptor beta chains came from one sample sequenced in a study of cytomegalovirus exposure and HLA in healthy donors. The PCR contained 60 Vbeta and 13 Jbeta primers. Using immunoSEQ multiplex PCR, the repertoire was profiled, and TCRdb retains in-frame clones only, with some absent. The sample consists of over 30,000 clones, 65% to 90% of them appearing once. Specimen: PBMCs. Receptor source: a woman aged 18 to 35 in good health and CMV-seronegative.

This clone came up a few times. The chain is built from TRBV6-6 and TRBJ2-1; D is possibly TRBD1 (6 bases). Germline V lookup: CDR1 MNHNY, CDR2 SVGAGI (reference sequence). This CDR3 contains 13 residues. Trimming removed 5 bases from V and 7 bases from J, with 12 bases in between. CDR3 DNA: TGTGCCAGCAGTGGCCCCCAGGGGAATGAGCAGTTCTTC. It is translated as CASSGPQGNEQFF.

V and J are TRBV7-2 and TRBJ2-2; the match to TRBD2 covers 16 bases. This CDR3 is 19 amino acids long. Germline assignment: CDR1 SGHTA and CDR2 FQGNSA. The V and J ends lost 0 bases and 6 bases, in that order; junction bases with no gene match: 7. The CDR3 nucleotides read TGTGCCAGCAGCTTAGCGCCGGGACTAGCGGGGGGGCGGGCCGGGGAGCTGTTTTTT. Translated: CASSLAPGLAGGRAGELFF. Full variable domain (rest looked up from reference TRBV7-2 and TRBJ2-2): GAGVSQSPSNKVTEKGKDVELRCDPISGHTALYWYRQSLGQGLEFLIYFQGNSAPDKSGLPSDRFSAERTGGSVSTLTIQRTQQEDSAVYLCASSLAPGLAGGRAGELFFGEGSRLTVL.

The chain links TRBV7-3 to TRBJ2-2; weak D call: TRBD2 (7 bases). CDR3 length: 16 amino acids. V dropped 3 bases and J dropped 7 bases, with 18 bases sitting between them. CDR1 and CDR2 (germline): SGHTA, FQGTGA. The CDR3 DNA sequence: TGTGCCAGCAGCTTTCTCGGGGGGCCTAGTGGCGGGGAGCTGTTTTTT. It translates to CASSFLGGPSGGELFF.

The J gene is TRBJ2-7, the V gene TRBV5-1; TRBD1 might be the D (6 bases). CDR1 and CDR2 (germline): SGHRS, YFSETQ. The CDR3 totals 12 residues. Trimming left V 5 bases short and J 5 bases short, with 11 bases between. DNA for the CDR3: TGCGCCAGCAGGAGGGACAAAGACGAGCAGTACTTC. Encoded protein: CASRRDKDEQYF.

This clone was found once. The chain is built from TRBV10-2 and TRBJ1-2; 7 positions match TRBD1. This CDR3 region has 13 residues. V gave up 5 bases and J gave up 7 bases; unmatched junction bases: 7. Germline V CDR1 and CDR2: WSHSY, SAAADI. The CDR3 here is CASSFKGATGYTF. Written as DNA, the CDR3 is TGCGCCAGCAGTTTTAAGGGGGCGACTGGCTACACCTTC.

The chain combines TRBV30 with TRBJ1-6, with 7 positions matching TRBD1. The germline V gene has CDR1 GTSNPN and CDR2 SVGIG (reference sequence). The CDR3 is 14 residues long. The V segment lost 2 bases and the J segment 7 bases; nucleotides outside the gene matches: 5. Written as DNA, the CDR3 is TGTGCCTGGAGTAGACAGGGCGGGAATTCACCCCTCCACTTT. Its translation: CAWSRQGGNSPLHF.

The table lists this clone with a count of one. The chain links TRBV28 to TRBJ1-4; 7 positions agree with TRBD1. The J segment lost 7 bases and the V segment lost 6 bases, leaving 8 bases of the junction unmatched. The CDR3 consists of 14 residues. From germline, CDR1 is MDHEN and CDR2 SYDVKM. The CDR3: CASRIQGWSEKLFF. The CDR3, as DNA: TGTGCCAGCAGGATACAGGGGTGGTCTGAAAAACTGTTTTTT.

The chain has TRBV5-1 and TRBJ2-3; D uncertain. The V and J ends lost 3 bases and 0 bases respectively, with 8 bases between them. The germline CDR1 and CDR2 sequences are SGHRS and YFSETQ. There are 14 residues in the CDR3. The CDR3 sequence is CASSSVSSTDTQYF. CDR3 bases: TGCGCCAGCAGCTCCGTCTCTAGCACAGATACGCAGTATTTT.

The V call is TRBV19, the J call TRBJ1-1, with unresolved D. V was trimmed by 5 bases and J by 1 base, leaving 5 bases between them. The CDR3 sequence is 12 residues long. CDR1 and CDR2 (germline): LNHDA, SQIVND (reference sequence). Here the CDR3 DNA reads TGTGCCAGTAGTTCCAGGAACACTGAAGCTTTCTTT. This codes for CASSSRNTEAFF.

The genes are TRBV2 and TRBJ1-4; D unresolved. V gave up 3 bases and J gave up 10 bases, with 18 bases separating them. Germline V lookup: CDR1 SNHLY, CDR2 FYNNEI. This CDR3 comprises 15 residues. DNA of the CDR3: TGTGCCAGCAGTGATCGTGGGGTCCGGGATGGAAAACTGTTTTTT. It encodes CASSDRGVRDGKLFF.